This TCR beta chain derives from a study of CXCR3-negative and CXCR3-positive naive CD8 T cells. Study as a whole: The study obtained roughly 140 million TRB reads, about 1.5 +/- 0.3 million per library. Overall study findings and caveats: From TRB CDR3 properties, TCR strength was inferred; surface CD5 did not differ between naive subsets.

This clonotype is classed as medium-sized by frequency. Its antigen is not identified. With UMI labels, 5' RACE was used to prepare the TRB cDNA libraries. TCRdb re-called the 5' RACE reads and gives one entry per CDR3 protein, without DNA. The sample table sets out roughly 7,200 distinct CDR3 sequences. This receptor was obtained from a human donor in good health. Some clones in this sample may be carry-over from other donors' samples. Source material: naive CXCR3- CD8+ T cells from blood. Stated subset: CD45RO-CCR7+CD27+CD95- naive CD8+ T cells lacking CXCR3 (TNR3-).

CDR3: CAMGAGDNEQFF. The chain is built from TRBV10-3 and TRBJ2-1; TCRdb proposes TRBD1, but this gene call is untestable without DNA. CDR3 length: 12 residues. Germline V gene sequence: CDR1 ENHRY, CDR2 SYGVKD.